The source of this T cell receptor (beta chain) is a study of T cell responses to AZD1222 COVID-19 vaccine. Regarding the study as a whole: Scientists sampled the repertoires only once the peak T cell response had passed.

With respect to this clone: What it binds is not known.

Generated by immunoSEQ multiplex PCR, the TCRdb table keeps only in-frame clones and is missing some. Of 200,000 or so clones listed, over 80% are singletons. The clonotype comes from an adult in good health. Sequences were derived from peripheral blood, sampled on day 0 of AZD1222 vaccination.

The DNA of the CDR3 is TGTGCCAGCCTAGGGACAGTCTATGGCTACACCTTC. It specifies CASLGTVYGYTF. V usage is TRBV28 and J usage is TRBJ1-2, with 7 bases that match TRBD1. V lost 8 bases, J lost 4 bases, and 4 bases stayed unmatched. Germline CDR1 is MDHEN and CDR2 is SYDVKM. The CDR3 is 12 amino acids.